This TCR beta chain was identified in a study of beta chain features in type 1 diabetes (dated by TCRdb to the late 2010s). Study-wide context: Mean age, gender distribution, total cell number and subset yield did not differ between patients and healthy donors. A total of 107,917,701 sorted cells were examined across all samples, and RNA yield correlated strongly with the number of cells per subset. The study compared TCRB repertoires of sorted circulating CD4+ T cell subsets between recently diagnosed type 1 diabetes patients and matched healthy donors. Whereas all 30 or so donors provided naive and central memory subsets, regulatory and stem cell-like memory subsets were isolated from just 8 patients and roughly eight healthy donors. The full study reports these points: A moderate but significant shortening of TCRB CDR3 length was observed in type 1 diabetes patients in all four CD4+ subsets. PCR might favor shorter templates, but patient and control samples were amplified and corrected together, so any skew would affect both groups equally. Naive, central memory and regulatory TCRB repertoires appeared more similar among patients than among healthy donors. HLA sub-analyses involved small numbers of individuals, so any influence of HLA type on TCRB rearrangement remained unresolved. At VDJ recombination sites, type 1 diabetes patients had fewer insertions and more deleted nucleotides, which implies abnormalities in thymic rearrangement. Because cDNA rather than genomic DNA was sequenced, highly expressing activated cells could have been over-represented, although no difference in activation and CD3 levels was found between groups.

This clone was detected only a few times. This receptor's antigen is unknown. It has no much larger one-base neighbor in the sample; base qualities were not kept. Reading the germline V gene gives CDR1 MDHEN and CDR2 SYDVKM. The CDR3 sequence holds 15 residues, the cysteine and phenylalanine included. The CDR3 DNA has 45 bases and is translated from base 1. V is shortened by 5 bases, J by 2 bases, and the region joining them spans 16 bases. The High Capacity cDNA Reverse Transcription Kit was used to reverse transcribe all of the isolated RNA, meaning that expressed TCRB transcripts were what got sequenced. Naive, central memory and regulatory T cell samples underwent deep immunoSEQ sequencing, averaging about 3.57 million total reads per sample. Sorted cells were lysed in RLT buffer, and RNA was extracted using DNase-treated RNeasy Micro or Mini kits according to cell number. To prevent cross-contamination, each cell subset was processed individually, whereas patient and healthy donor samples were processed jointly. The immunoSEQ multiplex PCR was used to amplify TCRB sequences from cDNA, generating 87-bp fragments that spanned the CDR3 region. Sequencing of the amplicons was performed on the Illumina HiSeq platform. On the study's bioinformatics: PCR bias was computationally corrected using synthetic template baselines, reads within Hamming distance 2 were collapsed, and singletons that could not be merged were discarded. Reads were aligned against IMGT to assign V, D and J genes, CDR3 length and insertions or deletions at six rearrangement sites. Within each subset, clonotype counts were normalized to the number of sorted cells before true diversity and Gini coefficients were calculated with the tcR R package. The overlap coefficient, calculated on TCRB nucleotide sequences, was used to measure repertoire sharing. Out-of-frame TCRB sequences from naive cells were analyzed as a proxy for the pre-selection repertoire. As stored in TCRdb, this immuneACCESS dataset retains in-frame rearrangements with V and J assigned. A fraction of the clones does not appear; measured against another copy, unresolved V genes explain less than half of the discrepancy, and the remainder lacks a known reason. V and J calls and clone size are copied from that table; D and trimming were computed from the DNA. In this sample the table shows 810,000 or so clones, 15% to 20% of which occur a single time. The ten most abundant clones make up 0.02% to 0.025% of the sample.

A single peripheral blood draw of approximately 100 mL on average was collected from each donor into heparinised tubes. A BD FACSAria II and a panel including CD45RO, CCR7, CD25, CD127, CD95 and CD27 were used to sort naive, central memory, regulatory and stem cell-like memory CD4+ T cells. A purity above 98% was achieved for all sorted populations. PBMCs were isolated immediately by Lymphoprep density gradient centrifugation and stained directly without culture. To minimize batch effects, samples were stained and sorted in pairs, one healthy donor with one patient per experiment. The rearrangement joined TRBV28 to TRBJ2-7; the D assignment is uncertain and may be TRBD1 or TRBD2, with 5 bases supporting each. Material for sequencing was naive CD4+ T cells from blood. Interpreted using the paper, the cell subset or site label stands for: true naive CD4+ T cells. The sequence was obtained from a woman younger than 30 in good health. The CDR3 reads as follows: CASSTLGEFAYEQYF. Here is the DNA: TGTGCCAGCAGTACCCTAGGGGAGTTCGCCTACGAGCAGTACTTC.